The source of this T cell receptor (beta chain) is a study of blood T cells in healthy people across ages. It was with a sample-barcoded 5' primer and a J-beta primer mix that a second PCR of about 6 to 11 cycles was run. A template-switch adaptor containing 12 random nucleotides labeled each cDNA molecule. TCRdb reprocessed the 5' RACE reads via MiXCR and lists one record per CDR3 protein. The table includes about 1,800,000 distinct CDR3 sequences, about 28% detected once. Extraction of total RNA produced a minimum of 5 micrograms from each sample. The CDR3 is 15 residues long. The ends lost 6 bases at V and 3 bases at J; junction bases unmatched: 7. This clonotype was seen many times. What it recognizes is unknown. Findings and limits, study-wide: Diversity was estimated from one million T cells, and these estimates were considered underestimates.

The chain combines TRBV12-3 or TRBV12-4 with TRBJ2-7; 11 bases map to TRBD2. This sequence was found in a woman aged 30 to 39 in good health. The sequenced sample consisted of blood. The CDR3 loop is CASSTSGLAVYEQYF. CDR3 bases: TGTGCCAGCAGCACCTCGGGACTAGCGGTCTACGAGCAGTACTTC.